This T cell receptor beta chain was observed in a study of T cell repertoires in cytomegalovirus infection. Study as a whole: HLA-B-restricted CMV epitopes that are well studied were used alongside recently identified HLA-C-restricted ones.

Findings and limits, study-wide: In two of eight donors, the top clonotype was HLA-C-restricted CMV-specific.

Worth noting for this clonotype: Its antigen remains unidentified.

Germline CDR1 and CDR2: MNHEY and SMNVEV (reference sequence). This CDR3 has 19 amino acids. Deletions cut 1 base from V and 4 bases from J, with 23 bases between. TCRdb passed the reads through MiXCR, listing each CDR3 protein once. The profile covers some 900,000 distinct CDR3 sequences, with around a third appearing a single time and under 15% taken by the ten largest. The clonotype was recovered from a human donor in good health (CMV status not recorded). Some clones in this sample may be carry-over from other donors' samples. The sample here was cultured CD8+ T cells from PBMCs, taken from culture after CMV antigen stimulation. This chain uses TRBV27 with TRBJ1-5, with D possibly TRBD1 on 6 matching bases. This CDR3 reads CASSLFWGGAEGANQPQHF. The CDR3 DNA reads TGTGCCAGCAGTTTATTTTGGGGGGGGGCGGAGGGCGCAAATCAGCCCCAGCATTTT.